The clone carrying this TCR beta chain was recorded many times. Its antigen remains unidentified. This entry comes from a study of T cells in Graves' hyperthyroidism and ophthalmopathy. Study-wide findings and caveats: The model anticipated ophthalmopathy a median about six months pre-onset. Expanded thyroid clonotypes (above 0.001) were mostly also found in blood.

Under 3 months was the duration of disease in ophthalmopathy patients, who also had a Clinical Activity Score of at least 3 and a NOSPECS grade of at least 4. Those patients with uncontrolled infection, other autoimmune disease, pregnancy or lactation were excluded. The length of the CDR3 is 16 residues. The V gene end was trimmed by 5 bases and the J gene end by 2 bases; junction bases not matched to a gene: 3. In germline, CDR1 is DFQATT, CDR2 SNEGSKA (reference sequence). What was amplified from RNA transcripts were TCR beta CDR3 regions. The HTBI set primed first-round TCR CDR3 RT-PCR. TCRdb used MiXCR to reprocess the multiplex PCR reads, holding one entry per CDR3 protein. The sample includes hundreds of thousands of distinct CDR3 sequences, roughly 14% seen only once; the top ten take under 15%.

The chain uses TRBV20-1 and TRBJ2-2; the match to TRBD2 covers 15 bases. Source material: blood. The source of this sequence is a woman between 50 and 59 years old with Graves' ophthalmopathy. The chain's CDR3 is CSAGTSGRRNTGELFF. The DNA for the CDR3 is TGCAGTGCTGGGACTAGCGGGAGGCGTAACACCGGGGAGCTGTTTTTT.